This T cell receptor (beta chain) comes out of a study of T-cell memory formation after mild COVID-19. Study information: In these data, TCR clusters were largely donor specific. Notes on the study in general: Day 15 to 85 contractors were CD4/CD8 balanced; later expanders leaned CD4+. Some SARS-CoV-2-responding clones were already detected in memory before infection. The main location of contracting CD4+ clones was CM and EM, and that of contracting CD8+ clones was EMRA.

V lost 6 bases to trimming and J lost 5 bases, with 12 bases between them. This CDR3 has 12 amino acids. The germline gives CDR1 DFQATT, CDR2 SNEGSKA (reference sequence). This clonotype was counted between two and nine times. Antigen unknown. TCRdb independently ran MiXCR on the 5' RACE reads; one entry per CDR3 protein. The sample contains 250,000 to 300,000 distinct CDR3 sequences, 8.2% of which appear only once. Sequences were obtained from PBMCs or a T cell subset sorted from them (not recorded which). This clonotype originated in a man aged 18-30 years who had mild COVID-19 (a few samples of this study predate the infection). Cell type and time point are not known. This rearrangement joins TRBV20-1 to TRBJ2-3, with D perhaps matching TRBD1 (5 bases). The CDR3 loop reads CSAGSDRDTQYF. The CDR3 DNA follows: TGCAGTGCGGGTTCCGACAGAGATACGCAGTATTTT.